The 7 T cell receptor beta chains below all came from one sample that was sequenced in a study of blood T cell repertoires in COVID-19. Only in-frame clones appear in the TCRdb table, and some are missing; sequencing was by immunoSEQ multiplex PCR. The table shows hundreds of thousands of clones, with roughly 89% occurring only once. Sequenced input: peripheral blood. The receptors come from a woman aged 25 to 39 with active or convalescent COVID-19.

The chain uses TRBV5-4 and TRBJ1-2, with D perhaps TRBD1 (5 bases). V lost 4 bases and J lost 8, with 15 bases in between. Germline V gives CDR1 SGHNT, CDR2 YYREEE (reference sequence). This CDR3 spans 13 amino acids. The CDR3 DNA follows: TGTGCCAGCAGCCCCCCAGGGAAAGGGGGCTACACCTTC. This encodes CASSPPGKGGYTF.

The chain links TRBV4-1 to TRBJ2-4, with 15 bases matching TRBD2. This CDR3 has 18 amino acids. V was clipped by 4 bases and J by 0 bases; unmatched bases: 4. Germline assignment: CDR1 MGHRA and CDR2 YSYEKL. CDR3 sequence: CASSPGLAGGRAKNIQYF. CDR3 coding DNA: TGCGCCAGCAGCCCTGGACTAGCGGGGGGGCGAGCCAAAAACATTCAGTACTTC.

The gene calls are TRBV6-4 and TRBJ2-5; D gene uncertain. In germline, CDR1 is MRHNA, CDR2 SNTAGT. CDR3 length: 15 amino acids. V lost 3 bases and J 2 bases, leaving 13 bases between the germline ends. CDR3 DNA sequence: TGTGCCAGCAGTGAGTCGGGTGAAGGACAAGAGACCCAGTACTTC. This encodes CASSESGEGQETQYF.

The genes are TRBV30 and TRBJ1-2; D possibly corresponds to TRBD1 (5 bases). V lost 5 bases, J lost 3 bases, and 10 bases lay in between. This CDR3 contains 12 residues. Per germline, CDR1 GTSNPN and CDR2 SVGIG (reference sequence). Written as DNA, the CDR3 is TGTGCCTGGTCAGGGTTGGACTATGGCTACACCTTC. Translation gives CAWSGLDYGYTF.

This chain's CDR3 is CASSLGGVSGNTIYF. The DNA of the CDR3 is TGTGCCAGCAGCCTCGGAGGGGTCTCTGGAAACACCATATATTTT. This chain joins TRBV3-1 (or the pseudogene TRBV3-2) and TRBJ1-3; D might be TRBD1 (5 bases). Germline V gene sequence: CDR1 LGHDT, CDR2 YNNKEL (reference sequence). This CDR3 is 15 amino acids long. Between the trimmed V and J ends, which lost 4 bases and 0 bases, there was a span of 10 bases.

As regards this clone: A read error is possible here, since a much larger clone lies one base away. Other DNA sequences within the sample encode an identical CDR3. The CDR3 loop is CASSEDRNYGYTF. DNA of the CDR3: TGTGCCAGCAGTGAGGACAGGAACTATGGCTACACCTTC. The rearrangement joins TRBV6-1 to TRBJ1-2; the match to TRBD1 covers 7 bases. Germline values: CDR1 MNHNS, CDR2 SASEGT. J gave up 2 bases and V 3 bases, and 0 bases lay outside the gene matches. The CDR3 totals 13 residues.

This clone was recorded many times. V and J are TRBV11-2 and TRBJ2-7; D possibly corresponds to TRBD1 (6 bases). This CDR3 contains 14 residues. V was pared by 7 bases and J by 3 bases, with 16 bases between. CDR1 and CDR2 from the germline V gene are SGHAT and FQNNGV. The CDR3 DNA reads TGTGCCAGCACCCTTCTGACACAGGGCTACGAGCAGTACTTC. Amino acids: CASTLLTQGYEQYF.